This is a list of T cell receptor beta chains from one sample in a study of blood T cells in healthy people across ages. One entry per CDR3 protein, called by TCRdb with MiXCR from the 5' RACE reads. The table lists hundreds of thousands of distinct CDR3 sequences, roughly 26% of them singletons. The sample was also linked to a second study, of T cells of mothers and their children.

The sequencing sample was made of blood. The receptors derive from a boy aged 5 to 17 in good health. CDR3s include the opening cysteine and the closing phenylalanine or tryptophan. The D gene is left open where the match is weak. Size values are once, few and many counts, or a class for expanded clones, and some rows have none.

V gene	J gene	D gene	clone size	CDR3 protein	CDR3 DNA
TRBV3-1	TRBJ2-1	.	.	CASSQLAPLNEQFF	TGTGCCAGCAGCCAACTAGCGCCCCTCAATGAGCAGTTCTTC
TRBV29-1	TRBJ2-5	.	.	CSVRLRLGQETQYF	TGCAGCGTCAGACTCAGACTAGGACAAGAGACCCAGTACTTC
TRBV15	TRBJ2-5	.	.	CATSRDWGQGGGETQYF	TGTGCCACCAGCAGAGATTGGGGTCAGGGAGGGGGAGAGACCCAGTACTTC
TRBV9	TRBJ1-2	.	medium-sized	CASSSRDGPSANYGYTF	TGTGCCAGCAGCTCCCGGGACGGACCCTCCGCTAACTATGGCTACACCTTC
TRBV12-3/TRBV12-4	TRBJ1-4	.	few	CASRGTQGLGEKLFF	TGTGCCAGCAGAGGAACTCAGGGGCTCGGTGAAAAACTGTTTTTT
TRBV7-9	TRBJ1-1	.	few	CASSSGPGAFF	TGTGCCAGCAGCTCCGGTCCGGGAGCTTTCTTT
TRBV6-5	TRBJ1-2	.	.	CASNKAAGRGPYGYTF	TGTGCCAGCAACAAAGCAGCGGGACGGGGGCCCTATGGCTACACCTTC
TRBV12-3/TRBV12-4	TRBJ2-6	.	.	CASRRISGANVLTF	TGTGCCAGCAGGCGGATCTCTGGGGCCAACGTCCTGACTTTC
TRBV12-3/TRBV12-4	TRBJ2-3	.	.	CASSFRLPDTQYF	TGTGCCAGCAGTTTCAGACTCCCGGATACGCAGTATTTT
TRBV20-1	TRBJ2-5	.	many	CSARDWSEPPETQYF	TGCAGTGCTAGAGATTGGTCGGAGCCCCCGGAGACCCAGTACTTC
TRBV29-1	TRBJ1-2	.	.	CSVEVYVNYGYTF	TGCAGCGTTGAAGTGTACGTAAACTATGGCTACACCTTC
TRBV11-2	TRBJ1-2	TRBD1	.	CASSLRTGPSPKIGYTF	TGTGCCAGCAGCCTACGGACAGGGCCTTCCCCTAAGATTGGCTACACCTTC
TRBV29-1	TRBJ1-2	.	.	CSVDSGQGDGYTF	TGCAGCGTTGACTCGGGGCAGGGAGATGGCTACACCTTC
TRBV7-3	TRBJ1-5	.	.	CASSPSSDQPQHF	TGTGCCAGCAGCCCCTCCAGTGATCAGCCCCAGCATTTT
TRBV2	TRBJ2-3	.	few	CASSEGQGTDTQYF	TGTGCCAGCAGTGAAGGGCAGGGCACAGATACGCAGTATTTT
TRBV7-9	TRBJ2-5	.	few	CASQRGETQYF	TGTGCCAGCCAGCGAGGAGAGACCCAGTACTTC
TRBV9	TRBJ1-1	.	few	CASSVRAGRRTEAFF	TGTGCCAGCAGCGTAAGGGCGGGGAGGAGGACTGAAGCTTTCTTT
TRBV12-3/TRBV12-4	TRBJ1-2	TRBD1	.	CASSPQGKDYGYTF	TGTGCCAGCAGTCCACAGGGGAAGGACTATGGCTACACCTTC
TRBV27	TRBJ1-2	.	.	CASFRRDYGYTF	TGTGCCAGCTTTCGCAGGGACTATGGCTACACCTTC
TRBV2	TRBJ2-2	.	.	CASSEAGGVTGELFF	TGTGCCAGCAGTGAAGCAGGAGGGGTCACCGGGGAGCTGTTTTTT
TRBV7-3	TRBJ2-5	.	few	CASSLSRGRGETQYF	TGTGCCAGCAGCTTAAGTCGGGGGAGGGGGGAGACCCAGTACTTC
TRBV6-2/TRBV6-3	TRBJ2-7	.	.	CASSYRGTEQNAYEQYF	TGTGCCAGCAGTTACCGCGGGACAGAGCAAAACGCCTACGAGCAGTACTTC
TRBV10-3	TRBJ1-5	.	few	CAISEWPDNQPQHF	TGTGCCATCAGTGAGTGGCCAGACAATCAGCCCCAGCATTTT
TRBV28	TRBJ1-2	.	.	CASSSSGGNYGYTF	TGTGCCAGCAGTTCATCCGGGGGGAACTATGGCTACACCTTC
TRBV6-4	TRBJ2-3	.	.	CASSGSVASTDTQYF	TGTGCCAGCAGTGGCTCGGTTGCTAGCACAGATACGCAGTATTTT